This is a list of T cell receptor beta chains from one sample in a study of shared clonotypes between healthy human individuals. Profiled with immunoSEQ multiplex PCR; TCRdb holds only in-frame clones, not every one. This table holds 2 million to 2.5 million clones, roughly 90% found once. Sequencing input: naive CD4+ T cells from PBMCs. The receptors here all came from a young man in good health. Some clones in this sample may be carry-over from other donors' samples. Each CDR3 is given with its conserved first and last residue. Each record gives: clone size, D gene, J gene, V gene, CDR3 protein, CDR3 DNA. A D gene is named only where the DNA matches it firmly. Where a row states a size, it is once, few, many or the class of an expanded clone; other rows omit it.

NA,NA,TRBJ2-7,TRBV7-3,CASSLTGGEQYF,TGTGCCAGCAGCTTAACGGGCGGCGAGCAGTACTTC
NA,TRBD2,TRBJ2-7,TRBV9,CASSVGTLASGSSYEQYF,TGTGCCAGCAGCGTAGGCACCCTGGCTAGCGGGAGCTCCTACGAGCAGTACTTC
once,NA,TRBJ1-4,TRBV18,CASSPGQLATNEKLFF,TGTGCCAGCTCACCTGGGCAGCTAGCAACTAATGAAAAACTGTTTTTT
NA,NA,TRBJ2-3,TRBV11-2,CASSFGEARNTDTQYF,TGTGCCAGCAGCTTCGGAGAGGCGCGAAACACAGATACGCAGTATTTT
NA,TRBD1,TRBJ2-6,TRBV5-1,CASSFLGQGNGANVLTF,TGCGCCAGCAGCTTCCTAGGACAGGGGAATGGGGCCAACGTCCTGACTTTC
NA,NA,TRBJ2-2,TRBV5-1,CASSLLGGNTGELFF,TGCGCCAGCAGCTTGCTGGGGGGAAACACCGGGGAGCTGTTTTTT
once,TRBD2,TRBJ2-7,TRBV7-9,CATGGNEQYF,TGTGCCACCGGGGGGAACGAGCAGTACTTC
NA,NA,TRBJ2-6,TRBV5-6,CASSPLRGRSGANVLTF,TGTGCCAGCAGCCCCCTCCGGGGCCGCTCTGGGGCCAACGTCCTGACTTTC
once,NA,TRBJ2-2,TRBV27,CASKLGGGGELFF,TGTGCCAGCAAATTGGGGGGCGGCGGGGAGCTGTTTTTT
NA,NA,TRBJ2-3,TRBV6-6,CASKQGSTDTQYF,TGTGCCAGCAAACAGGGTAGCACAGATACGCAGTATTTT
NA,TRBD1,TRBJ2-1,TRBV6-1,CASRAPGQSYNEQFF,TGTGCCAGCAGGGCCCCGGGACAGTCCTATAATGAGCAGTTCTTC
NA,NA,TRBJ2-1,TRBV7-3,CASSLTGPTYNEQFF,TGTGCCAGCAGCTTAACCGGTCCTACCTACAATGAGCAGTTCTTC
NA,NA,TRBJ2-1,TRBV6-5,CASSYGSSSYNEQFF,TGTGCCAGCAGTTACGGGAGTAGCTCCTACAATGAGCAGTTCTTC